This T cell receptor beta chain is from a study of blood T cell repertoires in COVID-19. Study in general: Sites in the United States, Italy and Spain provided acute and convalescent COVID-19 samples. In each case, the material was cDNA or gDNA derived from T cells, B-cell-depleted T cells, or PBMCs.

Authors' methods: Estimation of nucleated cell counts relied on the amplification of reference gene primers. The protocol was immunoSEQ multiplex PCR, while the TCRdb copy is restricted to in-frame clones and leaves out a portion. V, J and clone size reflect that table, while D and trimming were determined from the DNA. The sample lists about 150,000 clones, roughly 81% occurring once. Looked up from germline, CDR1 is KGHSH and CDR2 is LQKENI. Between the trimmed V and J ends, which lost 2 bases and 2 bases, there was a span of 22 bases. The CDR3 has 18 amino acids. Seattle cases were enrolled at active infection and followed longitudinally.

V gene TRBV18 combines with J gene TRBJ2-7; perhaps TRBD1 as D (6 bases). This receptor was obtained from an older woman with COVID-19, enrolled during active disease. Sample: peripheral blood. CDR3 DNA sequence: TGTGCCAGCTCACCATATAAGCGCGTCAGGGGTTCTACCTACGAGCAGTACGTC. It yields the protein CASSPYKRVRGSTYEQYV.